The T cell receptor beta chain under discussion was sequenced for a study of CD8 T cells in Susac syndrome (dated by TCRdb to between 2018 and 2021). Regarding the study in general: Among the Susac syndrome patients who were sequenced, clinically active disease was present in about six and clinical remission was observed in under ten. Repertoire sequencing was used to test whether CD8+ T cell activation and differentiation in Susac syndrome was antigen driven. Susac syndrome patients were therapy-naive, on corticosteroids (some also receiving IVIg), or on IVIg alone at blood withdrawal. CD8+ T cell repertoire clonality was compared between around eleven healthy donors, approximately 14 Susac syndrome patients and about 15 multiple sclerosis patients.

RNA was extracted using the RNeasy kit, and roughly 0.5 to 1 microgram was reverse transcribed with random hexamers. TCR beta CDR3 regions were amplified with the immunoSEQ multiplex PCR assay covering 54 Vbeta and 13 Jbeta segments. PCR amplification bias was corrected using a synthetic template baseline for primer optimization and computational correction. The original methods were these. Reads were annotated to V, D and J genes per IMGT and analyzed with immunoSEQ Analyzer, keeping only productive sequences. Clonality was computed as one minus Shannon entropy normalized by log2 of the number of productive unique sequences. Public and private clones were assessed among the 100 most prevalent clones of each patient and control. Clones were defined as Susac-specific if absent from the healthy and MS cohorts, from some 1,000 published viral clones and from other ImmuneACCESS disease sequences. Through fastp at Q25 and MiXCR, TCRdb rebuilt clones from the public reads, retaining in-frame beta chains. Rows merge per CDR3 protein into single entries with the most common DNA and genes. TCRdb's processing, not the study's, gives the V and J calls here. This sample holds fewer than 85,000 distinct CDR3 sequences; 94% were observed only once. Of the sample, about 0.47% falls within the top ten clones.

The V and J ends are trimmed by 5 bases and 6 bases, leaving 18 bases between them. The germline V gene sets CDR1 to SGHAT and CDR2 to FQNNGV. The CDR3 runs 15 residues from the cysteine to the phenylalanine. Only the CDR3 part of the read is kept: 45 bases, read in frame from the first base. As concerns this clonotype: What antigen it recognizes has not been identified. No base quality values were provided; no much bigger clone lies one nucleotide off.

High-throughput TCR beta sequencing profiled peripheral blood CD8+ and CD4+ T cells from healthy donors, Susac syndrome patients and multiple sclerosis patients. The Susac syndrome patients fulfilled recently defined diagnostic criteria for either definite or probable disease. Bulk CD8+ and CD4+ T cells were purified by magnetic negative isolation, while CD8+ TEMRA cells were enriched using FACS. Blood was drawn into EDTA tubes, processed within 24 hours, and PBMCs were isolated by density gradient centrifugation. PBMCs intended for TCR sequencing were frozen in liquid nitrogen and were later thawed in a 37 degrees C water bath. The sorted or isolated CD4+, CD8+ and CD8+ TEMRA cells had a purity of 90% or higher. General conclusions and limits of the study: The number of individuals in the TCR sequencing and HLA analysis was recognized as being relatively small. Roughly 15 and five Susac-specific public clones were found in the total CD8+ and CD8+ TEMRA repertoires, respectively. Clonal expansion was seen in Susac syndrome CD8+ repertoires, peaking in CD8+ TEMRA cells and being greater in clinically active patients than in remitting ones.

The rearrangement combines TRBV11-2 with TRBJ2-3; the D segment might be TRBD1 or TRBD2, since each matches 6 bases. Sequencing input: CD8+ T cells from PBMCs. This TCR was recovered from a human donor with Susac syndrome. The nucleotides are TGTGCCAGCAGCCCACTCCGGGGGCGCGGGGATACGCAGTATTTT. This yields the protein CASSPLRGRGDTQYF.